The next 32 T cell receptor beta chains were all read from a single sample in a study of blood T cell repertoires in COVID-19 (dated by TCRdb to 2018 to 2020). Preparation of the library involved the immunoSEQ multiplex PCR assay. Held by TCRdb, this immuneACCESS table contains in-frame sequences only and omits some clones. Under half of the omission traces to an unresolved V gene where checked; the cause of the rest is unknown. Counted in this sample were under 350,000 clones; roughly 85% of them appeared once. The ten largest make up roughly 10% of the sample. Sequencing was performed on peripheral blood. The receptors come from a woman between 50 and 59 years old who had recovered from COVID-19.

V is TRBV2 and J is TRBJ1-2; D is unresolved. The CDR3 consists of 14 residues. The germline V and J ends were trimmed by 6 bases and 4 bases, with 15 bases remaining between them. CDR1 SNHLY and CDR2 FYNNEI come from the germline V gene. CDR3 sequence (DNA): TGTGCCAGCAGCCTAAACCAGGTCGTCTATGGCTACACCTTC. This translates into CASSLNQVVYGYTF.

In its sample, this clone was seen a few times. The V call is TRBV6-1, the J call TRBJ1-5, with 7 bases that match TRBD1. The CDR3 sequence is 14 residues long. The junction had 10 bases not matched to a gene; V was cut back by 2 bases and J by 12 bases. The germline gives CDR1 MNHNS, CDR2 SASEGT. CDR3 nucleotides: TGTGCCAGCAGTGAAAGGCGGGACAGCAGTAACCAGCATTTT. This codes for CASSERRDSSNQHF.

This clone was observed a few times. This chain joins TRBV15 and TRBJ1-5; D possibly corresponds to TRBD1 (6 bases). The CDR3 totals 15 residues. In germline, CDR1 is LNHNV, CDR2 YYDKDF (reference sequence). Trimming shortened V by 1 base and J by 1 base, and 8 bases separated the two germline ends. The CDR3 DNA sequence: TGTGCCACCAGCAGAGGTCAGGGGAGCAATCAGCCCCAGCATTTT. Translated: CATSRGQGSNQPQHF.

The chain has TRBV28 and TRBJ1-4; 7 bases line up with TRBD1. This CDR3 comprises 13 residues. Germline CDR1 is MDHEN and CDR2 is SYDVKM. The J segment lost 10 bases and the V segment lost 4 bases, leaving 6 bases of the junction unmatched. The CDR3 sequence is CASSSPGQRKLFF. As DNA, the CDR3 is TGTGCCAGCAGTTCCCCGGGACAGCGAAAACTGTTTTTT. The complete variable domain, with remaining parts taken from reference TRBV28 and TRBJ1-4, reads DVKVTQSSRYLVKRTGEKVFLECVQDMDHENMFWYRQDPGLGLRLIYFSYDVKMKEKGDIPEGYSVSREKKERFSLILESASTNQTSMYLCASSSPGQRKLFFGSGTQLSVL.

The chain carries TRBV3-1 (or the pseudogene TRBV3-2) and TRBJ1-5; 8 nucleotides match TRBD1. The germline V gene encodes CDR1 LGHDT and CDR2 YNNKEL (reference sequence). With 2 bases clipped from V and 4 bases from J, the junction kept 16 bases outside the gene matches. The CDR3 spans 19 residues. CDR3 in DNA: TGTGCCAGCAGCCAAAACCCCGAGGCCCAGGGGGCATTTAATCAGCCCCAGCATTTT. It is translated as CASSQNPEAQGAFNQPQHF.

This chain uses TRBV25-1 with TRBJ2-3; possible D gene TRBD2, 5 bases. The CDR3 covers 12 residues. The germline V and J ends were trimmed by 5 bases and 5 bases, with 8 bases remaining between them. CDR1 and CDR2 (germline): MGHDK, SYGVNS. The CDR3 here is CASSPRGDTQYF. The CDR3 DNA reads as TGTGCCAGCAGTCCCCGGGGAGATACGCAGTATTTT. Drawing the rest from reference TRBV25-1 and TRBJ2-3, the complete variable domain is EADIYQTPRYLVIGTGKKITLECSQTMGHDKMYWYQQDPGMELHLIHYSYGVNSTEKGDLSSESTVSRIRTEHFPLTLESARPSHTSQYLCASSPRGDTQYFGPGTRLTVL.

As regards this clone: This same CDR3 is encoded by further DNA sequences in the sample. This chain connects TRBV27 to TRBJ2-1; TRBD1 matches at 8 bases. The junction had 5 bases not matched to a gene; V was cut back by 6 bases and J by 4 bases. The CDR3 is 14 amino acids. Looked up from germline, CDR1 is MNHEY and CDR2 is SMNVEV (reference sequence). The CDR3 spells CASSRTGPYNEQFF. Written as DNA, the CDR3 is TGTGCCAGCAGCCGGACAGGGCCTTACAATGAGCAGTTCTTC.

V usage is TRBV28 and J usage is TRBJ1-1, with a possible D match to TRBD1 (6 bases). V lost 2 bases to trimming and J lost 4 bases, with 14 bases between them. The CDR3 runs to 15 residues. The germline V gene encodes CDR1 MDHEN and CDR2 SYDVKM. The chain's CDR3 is CASSLRGGRFTEAFF. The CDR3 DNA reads TGTGCCAGCAGTTTAAGAGGGGGTAGATTCACTGAAGCTTTCTTT.

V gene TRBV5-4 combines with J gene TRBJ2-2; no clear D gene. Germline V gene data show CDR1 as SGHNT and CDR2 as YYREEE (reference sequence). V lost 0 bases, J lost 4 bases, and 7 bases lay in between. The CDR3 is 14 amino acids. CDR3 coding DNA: TGTGCCAGCAGCTTGGGGGCAGCCACCGGGGAGCTGTTTTTT. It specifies CASSLGAATGELFF.

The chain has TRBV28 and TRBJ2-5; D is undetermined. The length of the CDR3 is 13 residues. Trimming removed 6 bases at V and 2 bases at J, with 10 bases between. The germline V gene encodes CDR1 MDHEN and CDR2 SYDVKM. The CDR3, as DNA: TGTGCCAGCAGCTCGCGGCAACAAGAGACCCAGTACTTC. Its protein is CASSSRQQETQYF.

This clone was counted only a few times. The CDR3 DNA reads TGTGCCAGCAGTTGGACACAGGGTCTCAATCAGCCCCAGCATTTT. Its protein product is CASSWTQGLNQPQHF. The rearrangement joins TRBV28 to TRBJ1-5; D might be TRBD1 (6 bases). Trimming took off 4 bases at V and 3 bases at J, with 13 bases between the two ends. Germline V gene sequence: CDR1 MDHEN, CDR2 SYDVKM. CDR3 length equals 15 residues.

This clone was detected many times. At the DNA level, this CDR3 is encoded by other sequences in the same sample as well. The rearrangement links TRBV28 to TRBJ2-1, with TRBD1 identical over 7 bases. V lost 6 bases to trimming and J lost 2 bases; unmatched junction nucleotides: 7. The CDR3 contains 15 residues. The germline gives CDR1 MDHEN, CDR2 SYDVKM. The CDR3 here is CASSLMQGAYNEQFF. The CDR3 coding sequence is TGTGCCAGCAGCCTCATGCAGGGGGCCTACAATGAGCAGTTCTTC.

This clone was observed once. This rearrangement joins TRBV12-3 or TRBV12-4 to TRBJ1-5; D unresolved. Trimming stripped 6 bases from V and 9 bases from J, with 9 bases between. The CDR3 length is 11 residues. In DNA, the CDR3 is TGTGCCAGCAGGGGCCCCGGGCCCCAGCATTTT. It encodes CASRGPGPQHF.

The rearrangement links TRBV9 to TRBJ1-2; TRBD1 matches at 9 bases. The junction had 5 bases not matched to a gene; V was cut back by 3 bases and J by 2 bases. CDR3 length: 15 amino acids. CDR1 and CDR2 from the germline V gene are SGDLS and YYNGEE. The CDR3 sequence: CASSEGQGWNYGYTF. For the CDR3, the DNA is TGTGCCAGCAGCGAGGGACAGGGTTGGAACTATGGCTACACCTTC.

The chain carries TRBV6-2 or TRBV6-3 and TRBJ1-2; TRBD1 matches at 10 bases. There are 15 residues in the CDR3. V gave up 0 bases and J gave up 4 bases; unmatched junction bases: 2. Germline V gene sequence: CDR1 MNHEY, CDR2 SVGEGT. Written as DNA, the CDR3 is TGTGCCAGCAGTTACTCGGACAGGGGGTCCTATGGCTACACCTTC. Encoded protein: CASSYSDRGSYGYTF.

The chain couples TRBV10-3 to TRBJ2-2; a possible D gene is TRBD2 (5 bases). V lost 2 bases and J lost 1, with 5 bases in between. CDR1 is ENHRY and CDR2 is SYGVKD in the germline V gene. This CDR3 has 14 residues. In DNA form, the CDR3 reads TGTGCCATCAGTGAGGCGGGGAACACCGGGGAGCTGTTTTTT. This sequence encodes CAISEAGNTGELFF.

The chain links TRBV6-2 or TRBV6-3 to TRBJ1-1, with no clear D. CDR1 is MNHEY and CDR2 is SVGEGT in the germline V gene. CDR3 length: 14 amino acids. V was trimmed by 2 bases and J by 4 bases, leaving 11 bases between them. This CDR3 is CASSYGQPITEAFF. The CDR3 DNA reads TGTGCCAGCAGTTACGGGCAGCCGATCACTGAAGCTTTCTTT.

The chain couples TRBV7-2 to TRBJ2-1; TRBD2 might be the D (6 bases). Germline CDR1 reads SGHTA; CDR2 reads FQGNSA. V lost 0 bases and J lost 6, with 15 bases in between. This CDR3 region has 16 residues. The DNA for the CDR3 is TGTGCCAGCAGCTTAGCAGGGCGGGGTGTTAGCAATGAGCAGTTCTTC. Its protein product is CASSLAGRGVSNEQFF.

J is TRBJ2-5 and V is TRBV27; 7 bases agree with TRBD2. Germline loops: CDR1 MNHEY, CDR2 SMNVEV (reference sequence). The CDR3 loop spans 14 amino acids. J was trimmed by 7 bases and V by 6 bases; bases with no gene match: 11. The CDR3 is CASSRTSGIGTQYF. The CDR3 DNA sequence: TGTGCCAGCAGCCGCACGAGCGGGATCGGGACCCAGTACTTC.

As DNA, the CDR3 is TGTGCCAGCAGCTTATTGGCGACTAGCACAGATACGCAGTATTTT. Its translation is CASSLLATSTDTQYF. The chain has TRBV7-3 and TRBJ2-3; D gene unclear. The germline V gene has CDR1 SGHTA and CDR2 FQGTGA. This CDR3 contains 15 residues. The V end lost 2 bases, the J end lost 0 bases, and 9 bases lay between the germline ends.

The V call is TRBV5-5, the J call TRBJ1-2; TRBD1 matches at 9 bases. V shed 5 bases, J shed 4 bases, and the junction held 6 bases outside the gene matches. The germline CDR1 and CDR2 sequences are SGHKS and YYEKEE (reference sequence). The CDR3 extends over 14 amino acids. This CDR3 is CASRSTGGSYGYTF. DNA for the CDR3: TGTGCCAGCAGATCGACAGGGGGAAGCTATGGCTACACCTTC.

The DNA for the CDR3 is TGTGCCAGCAGAGCCGACATCGGGGACGAGCAGTACTTC. This translates into CASRADIGDEQYF. This chain connects TRBV6-5 to TRBJ2-7; D might be TRBD2 (5 bases). Germline assignment: CDR1 MNHEY and CDR2 SVGAGI. CDR3 length: 13 amino acids. With 6 bases removed from V and 5 bases from J, the gap between germline ends came to 14 bases.

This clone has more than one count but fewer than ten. The CDR3 is CANTGELGCSQHF. The CDR3, as DNA: TGTGCCAACACAGGGGAATTAGGTTGTTCCCAGCATTTT. The chain recombines TRBV3-1 (or the pseudogene TRBV3-2) with TRBJ1-5; 7 bases align to TRBD1. Germline-derived CDR1 and CDR2 are LGHDT and YNNKEL (reference sequence). The trim removed 10 bases at V and 11 bases at J, leaving 14 bases unmatched. This CDR3 has 13 amino acids.

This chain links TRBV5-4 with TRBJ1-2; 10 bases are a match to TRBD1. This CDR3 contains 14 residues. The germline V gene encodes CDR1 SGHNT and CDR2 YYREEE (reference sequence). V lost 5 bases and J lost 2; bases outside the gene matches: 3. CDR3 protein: CASSRTGGNYGYTF. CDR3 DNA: TGTGCCAGCAGTCGGACAGGGGGAAACTATGGCTACACCTTC.

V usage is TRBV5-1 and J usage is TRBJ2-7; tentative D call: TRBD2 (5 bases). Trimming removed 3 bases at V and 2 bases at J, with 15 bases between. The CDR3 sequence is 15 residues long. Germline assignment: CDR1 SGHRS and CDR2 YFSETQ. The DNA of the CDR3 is TGCGCCAGCAGCTGGACTCCGGGGAGCCCCTACGAGCAGTACTTC. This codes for CASSWTPGSPYEQYF.

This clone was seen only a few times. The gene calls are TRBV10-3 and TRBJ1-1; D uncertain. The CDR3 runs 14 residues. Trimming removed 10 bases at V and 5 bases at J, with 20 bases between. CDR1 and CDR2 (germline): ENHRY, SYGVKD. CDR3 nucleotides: TGTGCCAGCAGAACCCCGGGTTCCGGGACTGAAGCTTTCTTT. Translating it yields CASRTPGSGTEAFF.

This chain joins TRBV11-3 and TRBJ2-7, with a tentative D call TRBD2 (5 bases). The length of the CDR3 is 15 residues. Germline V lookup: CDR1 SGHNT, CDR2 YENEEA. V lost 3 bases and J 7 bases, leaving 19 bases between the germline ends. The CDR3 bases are TGTGCCAGCAGCTTCGAGCACGGAGGAATCGGGGAGCAGTACTTC. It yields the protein CASSFEHGGIGEQYF.

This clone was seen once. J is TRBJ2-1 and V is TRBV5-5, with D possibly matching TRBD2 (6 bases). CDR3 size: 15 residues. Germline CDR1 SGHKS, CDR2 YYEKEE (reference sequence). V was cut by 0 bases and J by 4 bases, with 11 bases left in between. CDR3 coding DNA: TGTGCCAGCAGCTTGGGAGGGACTGCTTACAATGAGCAGTTCTTC. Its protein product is CASSLGGTAYNEQFF.

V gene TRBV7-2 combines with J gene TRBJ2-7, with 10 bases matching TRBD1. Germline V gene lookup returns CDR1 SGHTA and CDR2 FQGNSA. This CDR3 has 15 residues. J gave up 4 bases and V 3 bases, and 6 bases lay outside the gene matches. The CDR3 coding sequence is TGTGCCAGCAGCTTGGGGACAGGGGCGCAATACGAGCAGTACTTC. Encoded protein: CASSLGTGAQYEQYF.

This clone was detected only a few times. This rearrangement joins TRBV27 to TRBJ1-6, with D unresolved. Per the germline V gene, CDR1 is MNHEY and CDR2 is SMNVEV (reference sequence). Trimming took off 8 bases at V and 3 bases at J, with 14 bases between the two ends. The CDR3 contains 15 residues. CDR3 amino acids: CASSSKGVYNSPLHF. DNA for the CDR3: TGTGCCAGCTCTTCGAAAGGAGTCTATAATTCACCCCTCCACTTT.

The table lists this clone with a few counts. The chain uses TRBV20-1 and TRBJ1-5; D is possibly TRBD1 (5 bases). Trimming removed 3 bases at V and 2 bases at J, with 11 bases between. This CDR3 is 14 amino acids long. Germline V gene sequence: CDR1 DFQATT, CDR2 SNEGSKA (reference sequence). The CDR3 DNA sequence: TGCAGTGCTAGTAATCCCAGGGGCAATCAGCCCCAGCATTTT. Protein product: CSASNPRGNQPQHF.

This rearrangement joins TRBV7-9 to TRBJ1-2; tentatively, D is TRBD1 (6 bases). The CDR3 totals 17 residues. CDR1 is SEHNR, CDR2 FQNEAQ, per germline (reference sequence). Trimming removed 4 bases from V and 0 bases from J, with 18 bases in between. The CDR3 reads CASSSERSGETNYGYTF. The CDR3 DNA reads TGTGCCAGCAGCTCCGAGAGGTCAGGGGAAACTAACTATGGCTACACCTTC.